This T cell receptor beta chain was observed in a study of control samples from healthy donors and cancer patients. Profiling relied on immunoSEQ multiplex PCR, and the TCRdb table lists in-frame clones only, not all of them. Of 110,000 to 150,000 clones in the sample, under 90% were seen once. Unmatched junction bases numbered 2, after V lost 0 bases and J lost 6 bases. Germline V gene sequence: CDR1 MRHNA, CDR2 SNTAGT. The length of the CDR3 is 15 residues. This clone was seen a handful of times. At the DNA level, this CDR3 is encoded by other sequences in the same sample as well. Sequencing was performed on blood. The chain employs TRBV6-4 and TRBJ2-1; 10 bases match TRBD2. This TCR was sampled from a man aged 30 to 39 in good health. The DNA for the CDR3 is TGTGCCAGCAGTGACTCGAGCGGGGGGGCCAATGAGCAGTTCTTC. It is translated as CASSDSSGGANEQFF.